This T cell receptor beta chain is from a study of T cells after yellow fever vaccination. The wider study: Where fractions had low cell numbers, libraries were prepared from them with the SMART-Seq v4 Ultra Low Input RNA kit.

The sample holds many counts of this clonotype. Its target is unknown. Germline V gene sequence: CDR1 MNHEY, CDR2 SVGAGI. The CDR3 has 13 amino acids. The V gene lost 2 bases and the J gene lost 4 bases, with 8 bases spanning the gap. Template-switching 5'RACE yielded the TCR cDNA; a universal primer site and UMIs were added in the process. TCRdb fed the 5' RACE reads into MiXCR, producing one record per CDR3 protein. The sample has about 240,000 distinct CDR3 sequences, about 7.1% seen once. Study outcomes and limitations: A small proportion of clonotypes was detected in both the CD4 and CD8 compartments. Sorted repertoires could include abundant contaminating clonotypes from bulk cells.

Specimen: CD4+ T cells sorted from PBMCs, collected 15 days after the yellow fever booster vaccination. This sequence originates from a man under 40 who received the YFV17D yellow fever vaccine. The gene calls are TRBV6-5 and TRBJ1-2, with D tentatively TRBD1 (6 bases). The CDR3, as DNA: TGTGCCAGCAGTTACGCGGGGGCCTATGGCTACACCTTC. This sequence encodes CASSYAGAYGYTF.